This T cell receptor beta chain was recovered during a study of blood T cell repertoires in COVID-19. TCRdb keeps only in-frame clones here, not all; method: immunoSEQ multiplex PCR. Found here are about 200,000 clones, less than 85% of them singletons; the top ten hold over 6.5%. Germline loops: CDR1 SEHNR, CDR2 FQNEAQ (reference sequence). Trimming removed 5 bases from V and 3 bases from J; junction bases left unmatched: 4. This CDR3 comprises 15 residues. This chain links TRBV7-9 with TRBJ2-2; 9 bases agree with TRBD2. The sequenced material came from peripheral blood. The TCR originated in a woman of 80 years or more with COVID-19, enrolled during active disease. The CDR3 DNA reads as TGTGCCAGCAGCAAGAAGCGGGGGGACACCGGGGAGCTGTTTTTT. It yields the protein CASSKKRGDTGELFF. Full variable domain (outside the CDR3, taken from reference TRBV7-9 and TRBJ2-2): DTGVSQNPRHKITKRGQNVTFRCDPISEHNRLYWYRQTLGQGPEFLTYFQNEAQLEKSRLLSDRFSAERPKGSFSTLEIQRTEQGDSAMYLCASSKKRGDTGELFFGEGSRLTVL.